These 21 T cell receptor beta chains were sequenced from one sample in a study of blood T cell repertoires in COVID-19. Sequenced by immunoSEQ multiplex PCR; TCRdb stores in-frame clones only, minus some. The sample holds approximately 64,000 clones, 80% to 90% seen once. The sequencing input was peripheral blood. The receptors were sampled from a woman aged 60 to 75 with COVID-19, enrolled during active disease.

V and J are TRBV11-2 and TRBJ2-7; D is possibly TRBD2 (6 bases). In germline, CDR1 is SGHAT, CDR2 FQNNGV. The CDR3 consists of 16 residues. The germline V and J ends were trimmed by 0 bases and 2 bases, with 14 bases remaining between them. The CDR3 DNA reads TGTGCCAGCAGCTTAGATCTGGGGGGAACAACCTACGAGCAGTACTTC. Translated: CASSLDLGGTTYEQYF.

V is TRBV11-2 and J is TRBJ2-7, with D uncertain. In germline, CDR1 is SGHAT, CDR2 FQNNGV. This CDR3 contains 17 residues. V was cut by 3 bases and J by 5 bases, with 23 bases left in between. Here the CDR3 DNA reads TGTGCCAGCAGCTTCGGAAAAATAGCCGGAGTCTCGAACGAGCAGTACTTC. This gives the protein CASSFGKIAGVSNEQYF.

The chain carries TRBV19 and TRBJ2-1, with a weak D call TRBD1 (6 bases). The V end was cut by 1 base, the J end by 6 bases, with 7 bases between. Germline V gene data show CDR1 as LNHDA and CDR2 as SQIVND (reference sequence). This CDR3 is built from 13 residues. CDR3 nucleotides: TGTGCCAGTAGTATAGCCAGGGGCAATGAGCAGTTCTTC. Its translation: CASSIARGNEQFF.

This clone showed up just once. The chain recombines TRBV19 with TRBJ2-2; perhaps TRBD2 as D (6 bases). The CDR3 length is 14 residues. V was trimmed by 3 bases and J by 5 bases, leaving 10 bases between them. CDR1 LNHDA and CDR2 SQIVND come from the germline V gene (reference sequence). The CDR3 protein is CASSISGSTGELFF. The DNA of the CDR3 is TGTGCCAGTAGTATCTCCGGGAGTACCGGGGAGCTGTTTTTT.

The rearrangement joins TRBV7-6 to TRBJ2-7; 10 positions match TRBD1. The trim removed 4 bases at V and 4 bases at J, leaving 7 bases unmatched. Germline CDR1 SGHVS, CDR2 FNYEAQ. CDR3 length equals 15 residues. This CDR3 reads CASSSYGDRGYEQYF. The CDR3 DNA sequence: TGTGCCAGCAGCTCATATGGGGACAGGGGTTACGAGCAGTACTTC. The whole variable domain, remainder taken from reference TRBV7-6 and TRBJ2-7, is GAGVSQSPRYKVTKRGQDVALRCDPISGHVSLYWYRQALGQGPEFLTYFNYEAQQDKSGLPNDRFSAERPEGSISTLTIQRTEQRDSAMYRCASSSYGDRGYEQYFGPGTRLTVT.

J is TRBJ2-7 and V is TRBV7-2, with D possibly matching TRBD2 (6 bases). The CDR3 consists of 14 residues. Germline V gene lookup returns CDR1 SGHTA and CDR2 FQGNSA. The V and J ends lost 0 bases and 3 bases respectively, with 9 bases between them. In DNA, the CDR3 is TGTGCCAGCAGCTTAGCGGAGGGTGTCTACGAGCAGTACTTC. This codes for CASSLAEGVYEQYF.

The rearrangement links TRBV11-2 to TRBJ1-1; D gene unclear. The length of the CDR3 is 13 residues. From germline, CDR1 is SGHAT and CDR2 FQNNGV. The V end was cut by 5 bases, the J end by 1 base, with 8 bases between. In nucleotides, the CDR3 is TGTGCCAGCAGCGACACCGGGAACACTGAAGCTTTCTTT. It yields the protein CASSDTGNTEAFF.

The genes are TRBV7-9 and TRBJ2-5, with 9 bases that match TRBD2. CDR3 length: 15 amino acids. The V and J ends lost 1 base and 5 bases, in that order; junction bases with no gene match: 5. Germline assignment: CDR1 SEHNR and CDR2 FQNEAQ (reference sequence). CDR3 coding DNA: TGTGCCAGCAGCTTAGGCGGGAGCGGGAGGGAGACCCAGTACTTC. It translates to CASSLGGSGRETQYF.

This clone was found many times. The chain recombines TRBV7-9 with TRBJ2-1; 7 bases match TRBD2. Germline CDR1 and CDR2: SEHNR and FQNEAQ (reference sequence). Trimming removed 1 base from V and 10 bases from J; junction bases left unmatched: 10. The CDR3 has 15 residues. The CDR3 is CASSLEWGGRGEQFF. Here the CDR3 DNA reads TGTGCCAGCAGCTTAGAATGGGGCGGGAGAGGCGAGCAGTTCTTC.

V usage is TRBV7-9 and J usage is TRBJ1-5; D gene unclear. Germline V gene sequence: CDR1 SEHNR, CDR2 FQNEAQ (reference sequence). Trimming stripped 4 bases from V and 5 bases from J, with 6 bases between. The CDR3 spans 12 residues. The CDR3 loop is CASSSPDQPQHF. CDR3 nucleotide sequence: TGTGCCAGCAGCTCTCCAGATCAGCCCCAGCATTTT. The entire variable domain, with the rest obtained from reference TRBV7-9 and TRBJ1-5, is as follows: DTGVSQNPRHKITKRGQNVTFRCDPISEHNRLYWYRQTLGQGPEFLTYFQNEAQLEKSRLLSDRFSAERPKGSFSTLEIQRTEQGDSAMYLCASSSPDQPQHFGDGTRLSIL.

The chain couples TRBV11-3 to TRBJ2-5, with 8 bases aligning to TRBD1. The ends lost 3 bases at V and 1 base at J; junction bases unmatched: 1. The CDR3 extends over 14 amino acids. CDR1 and CDR2 (germline): SGHNT, YENEEA. The CDR3 DNA follows: TGTGCCAGCAGCTTCGGACAGGGCCAAGAGACCCAGTACTTC. Its protein product is CASSFGQGQETQYF. Full variable domain (remainder filled in from reference TRBV11-3 and TRBJ2-5): EAGVVQSPRYKIIEKKQPVAFWCNPISGHNTLYWYLQNLGQGPELLIRYENEEAVDDSQLPKDRFSAERLKGVDSTLKIQPAELGDSAVYLCASSFGQGQETQYFGPGTRLLVL.

This chain uses TRBV18 with TRBJ2-2; TRBD2 matches at 7 bases. V lost 8 bases, J lost 3 bases, and 9 bases stayed unmatched. Germline-derived CDR1 and CDR2 are KGHSH and LQKENI. The CDR3 consists of 15 residues. In nucleotides, the CDR3 is TGTGCCAGCCTCGAGGGGAGGGGAGACACCGGGGAGCTGTTTTTT. This encodes CASLEGRGDTGELFF.

The gene calls are TRBV7-8 and TRBJ2-7; 12 bases map to TRBD2. Germline assignment: CDR1 SGHVS and CDR2 FQNEAQ. The CDR3 is made up of 16 amino acids. Trimming at V came to 4 bases and at J to 0 bases, leaving 4 bases not matched to a gene. CDR3 sequence (DNA): TGTGCCAGCAGCTCCAAGGGACTAGCGGGCTCCTACGAGCAGTACTTC. This codes for CASSSKGLAGSYEQYF.

This chain connects TRBV9 to TRBJ2-3; 8 bases match TRBD1. The length of the CDR3 is 16 residues. The V gene end was trimmed by 5 bases and the J gene end by 5 bases; junction bases not matched to a gene: 13. From germline, CDR1 is SGDLS and CDR2 YYNGEE. DNA of the CDR3: TGTGCCAGCAGTGAACGCCAACAGGGGGAAGTAGATACGCAGTATTTT. Its protein product is CASSERQQGEVDTQYF.

The rearrangement uses TRBV5-4 and TRBJ1-2; D is ambiguous. Trimming cost V 4 bases and J 4 bases, with 14 bases left between them. The CDR3 totals 14 residues. The germline gives CDR1 SGHNT, CDR2 YYREEE (reference sequence). CDR3 protein: CASSPGSSPYGYTF. The CDR3, as DNA: TGTGCCAGCAGCCCGGGGTCTTCCCCCTATGGCTACACCTTC.

The chain uses TRBV7-9 and TRBJ2-3, with 7 bases fitting TRBD2. Per the germline V gene, CDR1 is SEHNR and CDR2 is FQNEAQ (reference sequence). There are 16 residues in the CDR3. Losses at the gene ends were 4 bases for V and 6 bases for J; bases not matched to a gene: 13. The CDR3 loop reads CASSSGLGGRWDTQYF. Here the CDR3 DNA reads TGTGCCAGCAGCTCAGGACTGGGGGGGAGATGGGATACGCAGTATTTT.

The sample holds one count of this clone. J is TRBJ1-2 and V is TRBV29-1, with unresolved D. Germline CDR1 and CDR2: SQVTM and ANQGSEA. The V and J ends lost 4 bases and 2 bases respectively, with 5 bases between them. CDR3 length: 11 residues. In DNA, the CDR3 is TGCAGCGTTGGTCAGAACTATGGCTACACCTTC. This encodes CSVGQNYGYTF. Looking up the rest from reference TRBV29-1 and TRBJ1-2 gives the full variable domain: SAVISQKPSRDICQRGTSLTIQCQVDSQVTMMFWYRQQPGQSLTLIATANQGSEATYESGFVIDKFPISRPNLTFSTLTVSNMSPEDSSIYLCSVGQNYGYTFGSGTRLTVV.

The chain links TRBV21-1 to TRBJ2-3; the table's TRBD2 call for D was not verified on the DNA. TRBV21-1 is a pseudogene locus. This CDR3 has 15 amino acids. CDR3 DNA sequence: TGTGCCAGCAGCAAAGCACTAGCGGGGGAAGATACGCAGTATTTT. It yields the protein CASSKALAGEDTQYF.

Turning to this clone: The junction departs from the called germline gene at one end, perhaps through a read error. The chain couples TRBV7-2 to TRBJ2-1; TRBD1 aligns across 8 bases. Germline assignment: CDR1 SGHTA and CDR2 FQGNSA. The CDR3 covers 16 residues. The chain's CDR3 is CASSPRGTGLSSVQLF. The CDR3 nucleotides read TGTGCCAGCAGCCCCCGCGGGACAGGTTTGTCCTCGGTCCAGCTCTTC.

The V gene is TRBV7-9, the J gene TRBJ2-1; 7 nucleotides match TRBD1. This CDR3 is 12 amino acids long. Germline CDR1 is SEHNR and CDR2 is FQNEAQ (reference sequence). V shed 5 bases and J 13 bases; nucleotides not matched to a gene: 8. The CDR3 DNA is TGTGCCAGCAGCGCAGACAGGGAAACCCAGTTCTTC. This gives the protein CASSADRETQFF.

The genes are TRBV6-4 and TRBJ2-3; weak D call: TRBD2 (5 bases). The germline V gene has CDR1 MRHNA and CDR2 SNTAGT. This CDR3 is 14 amino acids long. V was cut by 3 bases and J by 4 bases, with 11 bases left in between. CDR3 DNA sequence: TGTGCCAGCAGTGATTCCGGGAAATCAGATACGCAGTATTTT. This codes for CASSDSGKSDTQYF.